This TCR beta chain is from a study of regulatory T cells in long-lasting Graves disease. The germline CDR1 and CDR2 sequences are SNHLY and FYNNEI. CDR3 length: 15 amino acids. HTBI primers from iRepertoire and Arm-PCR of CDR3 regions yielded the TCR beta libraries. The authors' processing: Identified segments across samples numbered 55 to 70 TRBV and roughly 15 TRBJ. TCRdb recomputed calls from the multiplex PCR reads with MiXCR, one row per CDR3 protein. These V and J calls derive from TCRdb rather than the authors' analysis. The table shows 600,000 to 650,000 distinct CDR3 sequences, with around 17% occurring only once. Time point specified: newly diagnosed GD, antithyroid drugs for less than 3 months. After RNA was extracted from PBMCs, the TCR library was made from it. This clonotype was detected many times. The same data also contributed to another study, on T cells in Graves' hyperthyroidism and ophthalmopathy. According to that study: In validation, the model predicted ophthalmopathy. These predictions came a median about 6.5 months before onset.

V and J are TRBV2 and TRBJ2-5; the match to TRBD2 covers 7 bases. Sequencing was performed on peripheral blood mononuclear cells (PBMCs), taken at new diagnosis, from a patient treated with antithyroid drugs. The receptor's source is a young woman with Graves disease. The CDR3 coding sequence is TGTGCTTGCGGTAGGCCTAGCGGTGCGATTGAGACCCAGTACTTC. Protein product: CACGRPSGAIETQYF.